This T cell receptor beta chain originates from a study of blood T cell repertoires in COVID-19. The overall study: Sites across the United States, Italy and Spain contributed samples from acute and convalescent COVID-19.

V was shortened by 2 bases and J by 3 bases, with 8 bases between the two germline ends. Germline loops: CDR1 SGHNT, CDR2 YYREEE (reference sequence). The CDR3 length is 14 residues. Original analysis: Reference gene primer amplification in the assay estimated nucleated cell counts. Here immunoSEQ multiplex PCR was the method, and the copy in TCRdb shows in-frame clones only, minus some. V and J calls and clone size are as listed in that table; D and trimming were resolved from the DNA. This table has about 150,000 clones, over 75% appearing once. Participants spanned ages about 18 to 90 years and resided in 20 to 30 US areas. All recovered Cohort 3 donors got two negative PCRs, got clearance, or saw symptom resolution.

The sample comprised PBMCs or T cells enriched from blood (not recorded which). The clonotype comes from a woman aged 50 to 60 who had recovered from COVID-19. The gene calls are TRBV5-4 and TRBJ1-4; D gene ambiguous. The CDR3 spells CASSFSSSNEKLFF. The CDR3 bases are TGTGCCAGCAGCTTTTCGTCGTCTAATGAAAAACTGTTTTTT.